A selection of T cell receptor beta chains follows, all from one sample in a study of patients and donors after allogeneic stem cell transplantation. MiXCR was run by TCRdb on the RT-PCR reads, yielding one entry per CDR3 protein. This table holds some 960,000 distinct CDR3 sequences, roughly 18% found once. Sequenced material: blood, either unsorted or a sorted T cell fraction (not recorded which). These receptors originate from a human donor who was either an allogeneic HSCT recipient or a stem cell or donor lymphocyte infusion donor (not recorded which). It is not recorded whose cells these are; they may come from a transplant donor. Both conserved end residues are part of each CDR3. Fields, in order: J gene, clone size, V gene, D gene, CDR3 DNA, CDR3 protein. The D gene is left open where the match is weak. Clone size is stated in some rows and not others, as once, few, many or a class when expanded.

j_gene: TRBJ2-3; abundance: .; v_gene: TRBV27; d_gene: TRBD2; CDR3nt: TGTGCCAGCAGTGCACGGGGGGGCCTAGCAGATACGCAGTATTTT; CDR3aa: CASSARGGLADTQYF
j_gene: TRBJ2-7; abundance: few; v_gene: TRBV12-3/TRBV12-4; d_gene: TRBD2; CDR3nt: TGTGCCAGCAGTTTAGTATCCCGGTACTCCCCCGCCGGGACTAGCGGCCCCTACGAGCAGTACTTC; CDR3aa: CASSLVSRYSPAGTSGPYEQYF
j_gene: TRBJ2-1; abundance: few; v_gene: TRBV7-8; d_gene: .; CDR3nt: TGTGCCAGCAGCTTAGTCAGTCTAGGGCCCTACAATGAGCAGTTCTTC; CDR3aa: CASSLVSLGPYNEQFF
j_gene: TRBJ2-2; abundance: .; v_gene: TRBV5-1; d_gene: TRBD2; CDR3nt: TGCGCCAGCAGCTCGGGACTAGGGCCGAACACCGGGGAGCTGTTTTTT; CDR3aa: CASSSGLGPNTGELFF
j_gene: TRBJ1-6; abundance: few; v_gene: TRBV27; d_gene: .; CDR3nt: TGTGCCAGCAGTTTCCAGGGATGGAATTCACCCCTCCACTTT; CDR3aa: CASSFQGWNSPLHF
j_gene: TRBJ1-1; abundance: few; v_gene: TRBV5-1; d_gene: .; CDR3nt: TGCGCCAGCAGCTTCTCTCCAGGAATGAACACTGAAGCTTTCTTT; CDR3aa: CASSFSPGMNTEAFF
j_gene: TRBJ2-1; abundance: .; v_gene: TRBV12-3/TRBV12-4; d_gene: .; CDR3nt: TGTGCCAGCAGCCGAATAAACAGGGTCAATGAGCAGTTCTTC; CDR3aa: CASSRINRVNEQFF
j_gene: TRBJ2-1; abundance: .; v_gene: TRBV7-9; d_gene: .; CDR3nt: TGTGCCAGTCCCCCTCCCGGCAGGAGAGACAATGAGCAGTTCTTC; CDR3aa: CASPPPGRRDNEQFF
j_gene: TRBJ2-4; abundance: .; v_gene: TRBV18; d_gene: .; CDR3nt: TGTGCCAGCTCACCATTACCGGAGTTTTCCATTCAGTACTTC; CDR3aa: CASSPLPEFSIQYF
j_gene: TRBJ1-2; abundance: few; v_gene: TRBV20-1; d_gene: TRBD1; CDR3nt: TGCAGTGCTAGAGATACAGGGGTGATTAACTATGGCTACACCTTC; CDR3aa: CSARDTGVINYGYTF
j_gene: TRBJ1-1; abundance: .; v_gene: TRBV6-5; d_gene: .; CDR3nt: TGTGCCAGCAGTTACGGGTCAGGGACCCCTGAAGCTTTCTTT; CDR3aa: CASSYGSGTPEAFF
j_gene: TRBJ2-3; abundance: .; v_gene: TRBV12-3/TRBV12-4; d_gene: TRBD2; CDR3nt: TGTGACAGCTCCAATCGGGGGGGAAGCACAGATACGCAGTATTTT; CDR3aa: CDSSNRGGSTDTQYF
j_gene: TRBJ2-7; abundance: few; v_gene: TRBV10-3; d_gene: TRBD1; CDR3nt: TGTGCCATCAACCGACAGGGTAGCGAGCAGTACTTC; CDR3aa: CAINRQGSEQYF
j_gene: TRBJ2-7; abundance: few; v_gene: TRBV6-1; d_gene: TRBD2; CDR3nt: TGTGCCAGCAGCAAAAGACTAGCGGGAACCTACGAGCAGTACTTC; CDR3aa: CASSKRLAGTYEQYF
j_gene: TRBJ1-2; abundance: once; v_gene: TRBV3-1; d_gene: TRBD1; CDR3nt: TGTGCCAGCAGTAACAGGGGGCCGATAGGCGGGGGCTATGGCTACACCTTC; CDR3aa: CASSNRGPIGGGYGYTF
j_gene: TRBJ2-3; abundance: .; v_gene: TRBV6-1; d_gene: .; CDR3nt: TGTGCCAGCAGCTCGCGAGGGGAGCGTACAGATACGCAGTATTTT; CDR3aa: CASSSRGERTDTQYF
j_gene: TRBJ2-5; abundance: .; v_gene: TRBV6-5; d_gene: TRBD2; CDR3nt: TGTGCCAGCAGTTATTTTCCGGGACTAGCAGGAGAGACCCAGTACTTC; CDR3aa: CASSYFPGLAGETQYF
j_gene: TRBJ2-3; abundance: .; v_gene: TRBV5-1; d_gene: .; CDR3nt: TGCGCCAGCAGCGAACACAGCACAGATACGCAGTATTTT; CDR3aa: CASSEHSTDTQYF
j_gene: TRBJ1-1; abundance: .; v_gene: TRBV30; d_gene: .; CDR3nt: TGTGCCTGGAGTGAGAAGGGAGAAGCTTTCTTT; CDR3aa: CAWSEKGEAFF
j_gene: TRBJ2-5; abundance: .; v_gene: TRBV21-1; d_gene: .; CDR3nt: TGTGCCAGCAGCAAAGTCCGACTAGGACTCCAAGAGACCCAGTACTTC; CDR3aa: CASSKVRLGLQETQYF
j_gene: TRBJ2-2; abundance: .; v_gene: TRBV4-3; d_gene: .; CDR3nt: TGCGCCAGCAGCCAAAAAGCACAGACGAACACCGGGGAGCTGTTTTTT; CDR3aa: CASSQKAQTNTGELFF
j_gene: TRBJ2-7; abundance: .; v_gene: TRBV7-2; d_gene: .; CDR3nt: TGTGCCAGCAGCTTAACTCCAGGAGCCTACGAGCAGTACTTC; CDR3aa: CASSLTPGAYEQYF